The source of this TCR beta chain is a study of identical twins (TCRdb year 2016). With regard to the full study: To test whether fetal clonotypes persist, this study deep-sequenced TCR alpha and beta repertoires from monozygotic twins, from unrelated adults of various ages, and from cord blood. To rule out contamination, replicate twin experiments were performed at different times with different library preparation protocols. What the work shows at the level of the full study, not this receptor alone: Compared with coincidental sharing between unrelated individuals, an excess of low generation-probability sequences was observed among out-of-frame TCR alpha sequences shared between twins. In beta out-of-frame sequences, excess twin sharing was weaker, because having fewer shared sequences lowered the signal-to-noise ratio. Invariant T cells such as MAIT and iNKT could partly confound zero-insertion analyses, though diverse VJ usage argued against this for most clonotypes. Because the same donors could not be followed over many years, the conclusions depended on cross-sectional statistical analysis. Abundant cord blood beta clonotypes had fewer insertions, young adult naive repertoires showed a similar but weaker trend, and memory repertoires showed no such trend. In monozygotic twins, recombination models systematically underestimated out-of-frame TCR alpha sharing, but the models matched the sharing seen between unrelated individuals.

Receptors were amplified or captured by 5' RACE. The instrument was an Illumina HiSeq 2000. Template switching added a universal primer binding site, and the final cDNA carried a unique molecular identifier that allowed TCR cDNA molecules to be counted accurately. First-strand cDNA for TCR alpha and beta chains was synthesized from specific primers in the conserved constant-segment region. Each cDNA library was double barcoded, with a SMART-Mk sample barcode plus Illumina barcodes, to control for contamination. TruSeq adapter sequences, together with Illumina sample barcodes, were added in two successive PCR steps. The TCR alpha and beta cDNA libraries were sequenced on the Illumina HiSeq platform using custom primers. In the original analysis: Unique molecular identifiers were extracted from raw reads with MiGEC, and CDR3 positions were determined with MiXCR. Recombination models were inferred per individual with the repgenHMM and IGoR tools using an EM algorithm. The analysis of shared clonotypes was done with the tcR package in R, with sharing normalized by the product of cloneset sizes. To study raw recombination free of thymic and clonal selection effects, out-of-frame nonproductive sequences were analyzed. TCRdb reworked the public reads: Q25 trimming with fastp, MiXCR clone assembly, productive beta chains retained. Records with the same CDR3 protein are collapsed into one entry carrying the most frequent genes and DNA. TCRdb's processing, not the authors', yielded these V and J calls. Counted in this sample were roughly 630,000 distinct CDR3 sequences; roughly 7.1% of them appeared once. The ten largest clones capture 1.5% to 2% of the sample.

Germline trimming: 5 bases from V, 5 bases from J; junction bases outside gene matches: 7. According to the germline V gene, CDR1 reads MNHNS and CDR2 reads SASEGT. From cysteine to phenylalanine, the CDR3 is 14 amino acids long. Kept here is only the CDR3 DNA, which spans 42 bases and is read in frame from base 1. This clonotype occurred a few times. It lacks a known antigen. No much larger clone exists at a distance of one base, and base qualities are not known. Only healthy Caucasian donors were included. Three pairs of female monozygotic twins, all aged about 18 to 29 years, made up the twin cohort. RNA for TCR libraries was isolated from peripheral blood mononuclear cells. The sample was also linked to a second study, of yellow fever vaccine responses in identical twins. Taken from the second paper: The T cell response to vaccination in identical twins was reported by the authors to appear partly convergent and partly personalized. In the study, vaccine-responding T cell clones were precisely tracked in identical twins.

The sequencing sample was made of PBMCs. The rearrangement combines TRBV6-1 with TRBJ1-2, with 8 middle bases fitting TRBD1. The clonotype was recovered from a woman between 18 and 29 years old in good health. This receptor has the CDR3 CASSRGQAAYGYTF. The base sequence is TGTGCCAGCAGTAGGGGACAGGCGGCTTATGGCTACACCTTC.